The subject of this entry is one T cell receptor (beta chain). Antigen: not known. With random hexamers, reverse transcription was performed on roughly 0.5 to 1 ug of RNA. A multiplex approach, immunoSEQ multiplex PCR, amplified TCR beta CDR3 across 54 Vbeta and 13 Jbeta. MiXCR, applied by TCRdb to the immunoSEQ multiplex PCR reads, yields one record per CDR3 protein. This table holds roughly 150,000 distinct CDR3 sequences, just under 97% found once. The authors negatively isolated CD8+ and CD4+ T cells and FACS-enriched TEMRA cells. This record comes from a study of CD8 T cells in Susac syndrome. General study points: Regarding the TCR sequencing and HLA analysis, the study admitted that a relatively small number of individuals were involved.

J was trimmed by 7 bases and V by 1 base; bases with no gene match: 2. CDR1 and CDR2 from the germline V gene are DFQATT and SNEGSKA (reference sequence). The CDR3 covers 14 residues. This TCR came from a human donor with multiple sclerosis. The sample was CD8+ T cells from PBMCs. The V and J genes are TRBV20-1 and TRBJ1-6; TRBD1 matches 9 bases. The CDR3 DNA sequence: TGCAGTGCTAGAGGGGACAGGGAGAATTCACCCCTCCACTTT. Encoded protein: CSARGDRENSPLHF.